These 25 T cell receptor beta chains came from one sample sequenced in a study of T-cell reconstitution after alpha-beta-depleted transplantation in children. The authors prepared the TCRbeta library with unique molecular identifiers. A single record per CDR3 protein comes from TCRdb applying MiXCR to the PCR reads. The sample lists around 500,000 distinct CDR3 sequences, around 13% occurring once. Specimen: PBMCs from the stem cell graft donor, collected from the stem cell graft. The receptors stem from a human donor who donated a stem cell graft to a child with combined immunodeficiency.

This clonotype was detected only a few times. The chain carries TRBV30 and TRBJ2-7; 7 positions match TRBD2. There are 14 residues in the CDR3. Per germline, CDR1 GTSNPN and CDR2 SVGIG (reference sequence). V was clipped by 3 bases and J by 1 base; unmatched bases: 6. CDR3 residues: CAWRASGVSYEQYF. The CDR3 nucleotides read TGTGCCTGGAGAGCCAGCGGGGTTTCCTACGAGCAGTACTTC.

V and J are TRBV5-8 and TRBJ1-1, with D possibly being TRBD1 (5 bases). The V end was cut by 4 bases, the J end by 1 base, with 14 bases between. Per the germline V gene, CDR1 is SGHTS and CDR2 is YDEGEE. The CDR3 has 15 amino acids. CDR3 region: CASSLRGTENTEAFF. CDR3 coding DNA: TGTGCCAGCAGCCTCCGGGGGACCGAGAACACTGAAGCTTTCTTT.

This clonotype was picked up one time. This chain connects TRBV11-1 to TRBJ2-7; D remains unclear. V lost 0 bases, J lost 8 bases, and 8 bases lay in between. Germline assignment: CDR1 SGHAT and CDR2 FQDESV (reference sequence). The CDR3 totals 12 residues. In nucleotides, the CDR3 is TGTGCCAGCAGCTTAGCAGAGTCCAAGCAGTACTTC. Translated, it gives CASSLAESKQYF. Supplemented by reference TRBV11-1 and TRBJ2-7, the full variable domain reads EAEVAQSPRYKITEKSQAVAFWCDPISGHATLYWYRQILGQGPELLVQFQDESVVDDSQLPKDRFSAERLKGVDSTLKIQPAELGDSAMYLCASSLAESKQYFGPGTRLTVT.

V is TRBV3-1 and J is TRBJ2-7; 10 bases match TRBD2. Looked up from germline, CDR1 is LGHDT and CDR2 is YNNKEL (reference sequence). Trimming removed 4 bases from V and 5 bases from J; junction bases left unmatched: 5. This CDR3 is 14 amino acids long. The DNA of the CDR3 is TGTGCCAGCAGCCGAGCGGGAGGGCTCGACGAGCAGTACTTC. Translated, it gives CASSRAGGLDEQYF.

The chain links TRBV15 to TRBJ2-7; no clear D. Trimming left V 1 base short and J 9 bases short, with 13 bases between. Germline CDR1 is LNHNV and CDR2 is YYDKDF (reference sequence). The CDR3 runs to 13 residues. DNA of the CDR3: TGTGCCACCAGCAGAGGTACTTTGGTCGGGCAGTACTTC. Protein: CATSRGTLVGQYF.

The chain combines TRBV18 with TRBJ2-5; 12 bases align to TRBD2. V was clipped by 1 base and J by 2 bases; unmatched bases: 8. Germline CDR1 KGHSH, CDR2 LQKENI. The CDR3 has 18 residues. CDR3 loop: CASSPRMGLAGAQETQYF. The CDR3 coding sequence is TGTGCCAGCTCACCACGGATGGGACTAGCGGGCGCGCAAGAGACCCAGTACTTC.

V usage is TRBV27 and J usage is TRBJ2-1; D not resolved. Deletions cut 0 bases from V and 1 base from J, with 10 bases between. The CDR3 length is 16 residues. The germline gives CDR1 MNHEY, CDR2 SMNVEV (reference sequence). CDR3 DNA: TGTGCCAGCAGTTTATCAAGGGAACTTTCCTACAATGAGCAGTTCTTC. It is translated as CASSLSRELSYNEQFF.

Ten or more counts support this clonotype. This chain uses TRBV29-1 with TRBJ2-2, with a weak D call TRBD1 (6 bases). This CDR3 region has 14 residues. Germline-derived CDR1 and CDR2 are SQVTM and ANQGSEA. V was pared by 5 bases and J by 1 base, with 11 bases between. The CDR3 nucleotides read TGCAGCGTTACCGGACAGATGAACACCGGGGAGCTGTTTTTT. Translation: CSVTGQMNTGELFF.

This clonotype was seen repeatedly, ten times or more. The chain has TRBV6-5 and TRBJ2-2, with D possibly matching TRBD2 (6 bases). The germline V gene has CDR1 MNHEY and CDR2 SVGAGI. V lost 6 bases and J 4 bases, leaving 9 bases between the germline ends. CDR3 size: 13 residues. The CDR3: CASRGGGTGELFF. CDR3 coding DNA: TGTGCCAGCAGGGGAGGTGGCACCGGGGAGCTGTTTTTT.

This clonotype was found many times. The chain links TRBV4-1 to TRBJ2-2, with 12 bases matching TRBD2. The CDR3 has 17 amino acids. Germline CDR1 and CDR2: MGHRA and YSYEKL. V gave up 4 bases and J gave up 4 bases; unmatched junction bases: 7. The CDR3 nucleotides are TGCGCCAGCAGCCCGTCGACTAGCGGGAGAGGCACCGGGGAGCTGTTTTTT. It is translated as CASSPSTSGRGTGELFF.

In its sample, this clonotype was seen a few times. The genes are TRBV7-9 and TRBJ2-3; TRBD1 matches 9 bases. Germline lookup yields CDR1 SEHNR and CDR2 FQNEAQ (reference sequence). The CDR3 spans 12 residues. Unmatched junction bases numbered 2, after V lost 6 bases and J lost 7 bases. This CDR3 is CASRDRGNTQYF. The CDR3 DNA reads TGTGCCAGCAGAGACAGGGGGAATACGCAGTATTTT.

This clonotype was seen more than once but under ten times. The V gene is TRBV27, the J gene TRBJ2-1, with TRBD2 matching 10 bases. Germline V gene lookup returns CDR1 MNHEY and CDR2 SMNVEV (reference sequence). The CDR3 is made up of 14 amino acids. The J segment lost 8 bases and the V segment lost 7 bases, leaving 8 bases of the junction unmatched. CDR3 nucleotides: TGTGCCAGCACCGAAGCGGGAGGGCTGTATGAGCAGTTCTTC. Translated: CASTEAGGLYEQFF.

Ten or more counts support this clonotype. This chain uses TRBV10-3 with TRBJ1-6, with D possibly matching TRBD1 (6 bases). Germline assignment: CDR1 ENHRY and CDR2 SYGVKD. The V gene lost 2 bases and the J gene lost 0 bases, with 11 bases spanning the gap. CDR3 size: 17 residues. CDR3 in DNA: TGTGCCATCAGTGAGCACACAGGGAGCTCCTATAATTCACCCCTCCACTTT. It is translated as CAISEHTGSSYNSPLHF.

This clonotype has a handful of counts. The rearrangement links TRBV5-1 to TRBJ1-1; perhaps TRBD1 as D (5 bases). Per germline, CDR1 SGHRS and CDR2 YFSETQ. This CDR3 comprises 12 residues. V shed 3 bases and J shed 4 bases, with 7 bases lying between them. CDR3: CASSSQGTEAFF. The CDR3 nucleotides read TGCGCCAGCAGCTCCCAGGGCACTGAAGCTTTCTTT.

A few counts support this clonotype. CDR3 region: CAWSVTSSNEQFF. Written as DNA, the CDR3 is TGTGCCTGGAGTGTAACTAGTAGCAATGAGCAGTTCTTC. The V gene is TRBV30, the J gene TRBJ2-1; tentative D call: TRBD2 (5 bases). Between the trimmed V and J ends, which lost 0 bases and 6 bases, there was a span of 9 bases. Germline V gene data show CDR1 as GTSNPN and CDR2 as SVGIG (reference sequence). This CDR3 has 13 amino acids.

This chain connects TRBV30 to TRBJ1-1, with 8 positions matching TRBD1. Germline loops: CDR1 GTSNPN, CDR2 SVGIG (reference sequence). Trimming took 4 bases from V and 5 from J; bases not matched to a gene: 9. The CDR3 has 14 residues. The CDR3 protein is CAWTQGATRTEAFF. CDR3 DNA: TGTGCCTGGACCCAGGGGGCCACTCGGACTGAAGCTTTCTTT.

This clonotype occurred a few times. V usage is TRBV9 and J usage is TRBJ2-7; D may correspond to TRBD1 or TRBD2 (5 bases each). CDR1 is SGDLS and CDR2 is YYNGEE in the germline V gene. Trimming shortened V by 0 bases and J by 2 bases, and 12 bases separated the two germline ends. The CDR3 runs to 15 residues. The chain's CDR3 is CASSVGPGPTYEQYF. CDR3 coding DNA: TGTGCCAGCAGCGTAGGTCCGGGGCCGACCTACGAGCAGTACTTC. The full variable domain, rest sourced from reference TRBV9 and TRBJ2-7, is DSGVTQTPKHLITATGQRVTLRCSPRSGDLSVYWYQQSLDQGLQFLIQYYNGEERAKGNILERFSAQQFPDLHSELNLSSLELGDSALYFCASSVGPGPTYEQYFGPGTRLTVT.

The chain is built from TRBV5-1 and TRBJ2-2, with D perhaps being TRBD1 or TRBD2 (6 bases each). The CDR3 covers 14 residues. Germline V gene lookup returns CDR1 SGHRS and CDR2 YFSETQ. The V gene lost 5 bases and the J gene lost 1 base, with 9 bases spanning the gap. The CDR3 nucleotides are TGCGCCAGCAGGGAGGGACAGAACACCGGGGAGCTGTTTTTT. Protein: CASREGQNTGELFF.

J is TRBJ2-1 and V is TRBV12-3 or TRBV12-4; possibly TRBD2 for D (6 bases). V gave up 4 bases and J gave up 8 bases, with 9 bases separating them. The CDR3 covers 12 residues. CDR3 nucleotides: TGTGCCAGCAGTTCTCGACTAGATGAGCAGTTCTTC. Its protein is CASSSRLDEQFF.

This clonotype was detected only a few times. The chain combines TRBV7-2 with TRBJ1-4; D is possibly TRBD1 (5 bases). Germline CDR1 reads SGHTA; CDR2 reads FQGNSA. The CDR3 sequence is 17 residues long. Trimming pared 2 bases from V and 7 bases from J, leaving 20 bases between. CDR3 loop: CASSLRGGVTIGEKLFF. DNA for the CDR3: TGTGCCAGCAGCTTAAGAGGAGGGGTTACGATCGGTGAAAAACTGTTTTTT.

The chain combines TRBV6-1 with TRBJ2-7; a possible D gene is TRBD2 (7 bases). The CDR3 length is 15 residues. The V and J ends lost 5 bases and 2 bases respectively, with 16 bases between them. Germline CDR1 is MNHNS and CDR2 is SASEGT. The CDR3 coding sequence is TGTGCCAGCAGTACGAGGACGGGGGGCACCTACGAGCAGTACTTC. Translation gives CASSTRTGGTYEQYF.

This clonotype was recorded at least ten times. The chain has TRBV7-8 and TRBJ2-5; 7 bases are shared with TRBD1. Germline V gene lookup returns CDR1 SGHVS and CDR2 FQNEAQ. The CDR3 is made up of 14 amino acids. V lost 4 bases, J lost 5 bases, and 7 bases stayed unmatched. The CDR3 DNA is TGTGCCAGCAGCTCCCCGGGCAGGGGGGAGACCCAGTACTTC. Protein sequence: CASSSPGRGETQYF.

In DNA form, the CDR3 reads TGTGCCACCAGCAGGACTCAGGGACGAGGAAAGACCCAGTACTTC. Translated: CATSRTQGRGKTQYF. The chain has TRBV15 and TRBJ2-5; D is tentatively TRBD1 or TRBD2 (5 bases each). This CDR3 region has 15 residues. The germline CDR1 and CDR2 sequences are LNHNV and YYDKDF (reference sequence). The V gene lost 3 bases and the J gene lost 6 bases, with 17 bases spanning the gap.

This clonotype was seen at least ten times. The genes are TRBV5-1 and TRBJ2-5; tentative D call: TRBD1 (6 bases). V was clipped by 2 bases and J by 5 bases, with 22 bases between them. Germline V gives CDR1 SGHRS, CDR2 YFSETQ. The CDR3 spans 17 residues. CDR3 DNA sequence: TGCGCCAGCAGCTTCCGACGGTTGTCAGGGGCTGATGAGACCCAGTACTTC. Amino acids: CASSFRRLSGADETQYF.

This clonotype has at least ten counts. The chain joins TRBV7-2 to TRBJ2-1; TRBD2 aligns across 9 bases. Looked up from germline, CDR1 is SGHTA and CDR2 is FQGNSA. V shed 5 bases and J 3 bases; nucleotides not matched to a gene: 8. The CDR3 is 16 amino acids. The CDR3 nucleotides read TGTGCCAGCAGCACCCGACTAGCGGATTACTACAATGAGCAGTTCTTC. It is translated as CASSTRLADYYNEQFF.